These 21 T cell receptor beta chains share one sample of origin, sequenced in a study of T cells expressing NK-cell markers. Reanalyzing the 5' RACE reads, TCRdb keeps one entry per CDR3 protein, without DNA. Its table lists fewer than 400,000 distinct CDR3 sequences. Sequencing was carried out using blood T cells: a sorted CD56 or NKG2C T cell subset, CD4+ or CD8+ T cells, or bulk PBMC T cells (not recorded which). These receptors were obtained from a woman between 45 and 65 years old in good health.

The chain recombines TRBV20-1 with TRBJ2-1; without DNA, the TCRdb call of TRBD1 cannot be checked. Germline V CDR1 and CDR2: DFQATT, SNEGSKA (reference sequence). The CDR3 covers 15 residues. The CDR3: CSVLTGTAMNNEQFF.

This chain connects TRBV15 to TRBJ2-1; TCRdb picks TRBD1, but there is no DNA to check that call. The CDR3 length is 15 residues. Germline V gene sequence: CDR1 LNHNV, CDR2 YYDKDF (reference sequence). Here the CDR3 reads CAALKQGSSYNEQFF.

The chain recombines TRBV4-1 with TRBJ1-2; TCRdb selects TRBD1, and the lack of DNA leaves this call unchecked. Germline CDR1 is MGHRA and CDR2 is YSYEKL. The CDR3 contains 14 residues. The CDR3 protein is CASSSIGHPGGYTF.

This chain links TRBV5-1 with TRBJ2-7; TCRdb reports TRBD1, a call that lacks DNA to check it against. Germline V gene data show CDR1 as SGHRS and CDR2 as YFSETQ. CDR3 size: 15 residues. Here the CDR3 reads CASSLLQGIGSEQYF.

V gene TRBV7-3 combines with J gene TRBJ2-5; as DNA is missing, the TRBD2 call by TCRdb cannot be tested. The CDR3 is 16 amino acids. Germline V gene data show CDR1 as SGHTA and CDR2 as FQGTGA. The CDR3 protein is CASSLTGSSIQETQYF.

The V and J genes are TRBV14 and TRBJ2-3. This CDR3 is built from 16 residues. Germline CDR1 is SGHDN and CDR2 is FVKESK. The CDR3 sequence is CASSQESQFSTDTQYF.

The chain links TRBV7-9 to TRBJ2-1. CDR1 and CDR2 from the germline V gene are SEHNR and FQNEAQ (reference sequence). The length of the CDR3 is 14 residues. The chain's CDR3 is CASSLVGSYNEQFF. Supplemented by reference TRBV7-9 and TRBJ2-1, the full variable domain reads DTGVSQNPRHKITKRGQNVTFRCDPISEHNRLYWYRQTLGQGPEFLTYFQNEAQLEKSRLLSDRFSAERPKGSFSTLEIQRTEQGDSAMYLCASSLVGSYNEQFFGPGTRLTVL.

This chain connects TRBV12-3 or TRBV12-4 to TRBJ1-3; the TCRdb D gene call, TRBD1, has no DNA to confirm it. The CDR3 sequence is 15 residues long. CDR3 in amino acids: CASSLAEGIRHTIYF.

This rearrangement joins TRBV5-6 to TRBJ1-2. Looked up from germline, CDR1 is SGHDT and CDR2 is YYEEEE. The CDR3 has 14 amino acids. The CDR3 sequence: CASSLSRVYYGYTF.

The chain employs TRBV6-2 or TRBV6-3 and TRBJ1-5. This CDR3 comprises 12 residues. In germline, CDR1 is MNHEY, CDR2 SVGEGT. The CDR3 is CASSYINQPQHF.

The rearrangement links TRBV12-3 or TRBV12-4 to TRBJ2-7; TCRdb names TRBD2, which stays unverified in the absence of DNA. The CDR3 sequence is 14 residues long. The CDR3 loop is CASQDGLAGYEQYF.

The V call is TRBV30, the J call TRBJ2-7; TCRdb names TRBD1, which stays unverified in the absence of DNA. Germline V gene data show CDR1 as GTSNPN and CDR2 as SVGIG (reference sequence). This CDR3 is 18 amino acids long. CDR3 region: CAWTLWRGQIIRGYEQYF.

The chain has TRBV7-6 and TRBJ2-1; the D call from TCRdb, TRBD2, cannot be confirmed without DNA. CDR3 length equals 17 residues. Looked up from germline, CDR1 is SGHVS and CDR2 is FNYEAQ. The CDR3 region is CASSLGRTSGSKNEQFF.

The chain links TRBV15 to TRBJ2-1; as DNA is missing, the TRBD1 call by TCRdb cannot be tested. This CDR3 has 16 amino acids. The germline gives CDR1 LNHNV, CDR2 YYDKDF (reference sequence). CDR3 residues: CATSGPGGYPDNEQFF.

This chain connects TRBV3-1 to TRBJ1-2; as DNA is missing, the TRBD1 call by TCRdb cannot be tested. The CDR3 contains 15 residues. CDR1 and CDR2 from the germline V gene are LGHDT and YNNKEL (reference sequence). The CDR3 spells CASSQRTGSVYGYTF.

This rearrangement joins TRBV11-2 to TRBJ2-1; TCRdb designates TRBD2, a call that cannot be tested without DNA. This CDR3 comprises 21 residues. The V gene's germline CDR1 is SGHAT and CDR2 FQNNGV. The CDR3 protein is CASRSNYAGTSGSSSYNEQFF.

The chain has TRBV7-2 and TRBJ2-1. The length of the CDR3 is 15 residues. Per germline, CDR1 SGHTA and CDR2 FQGNSA. The CDR3 protein is CASSPGRVTYNEQFF.

J is TRBJ2-2 and V is TRBV25-1; TCRdb gives TRBD2 as the D gene, but with no DNA this cannot be confirmed. The CDR3 has 14 amino acids. Germline loops: CDR1 MGHDK, CDR2 SYGVNS. The CDR3 region is CASSGRPATGELFF.

This chain joins TRBV25-1 and TRBJ2-1; no DNA is available, so the TRBD2 call from TCRdb remains unchecked. CDR1 MGHDK and CDR2 SYGVNS come from the germline V gene. This CDR3 comprises 16 residues. CDR3 loop: CASQPTSGRASNEQFF.

The rearrangement uses TRBV9 and TRBJ2-7; the TCRdb D gene call, TRBD1, has no DNA to confirm it. Germline CDR1 reads SGDLS; CDR2 reads YYNGEE. The CDR3 length is 15 residues. CDR3 in amino acids: CASSPRTGTTYEQYF.

The chain combines TRBV4-2 with TRBJ2-2; TCRdb returns TRBD2, unconfirmable since there is no DNA. Germline loops: CDR1 LGHNA, CDR2 YNFKEQ. This CDR3 has 17 residues. This CDR3 is CASSHVPGTQNTGELFF.